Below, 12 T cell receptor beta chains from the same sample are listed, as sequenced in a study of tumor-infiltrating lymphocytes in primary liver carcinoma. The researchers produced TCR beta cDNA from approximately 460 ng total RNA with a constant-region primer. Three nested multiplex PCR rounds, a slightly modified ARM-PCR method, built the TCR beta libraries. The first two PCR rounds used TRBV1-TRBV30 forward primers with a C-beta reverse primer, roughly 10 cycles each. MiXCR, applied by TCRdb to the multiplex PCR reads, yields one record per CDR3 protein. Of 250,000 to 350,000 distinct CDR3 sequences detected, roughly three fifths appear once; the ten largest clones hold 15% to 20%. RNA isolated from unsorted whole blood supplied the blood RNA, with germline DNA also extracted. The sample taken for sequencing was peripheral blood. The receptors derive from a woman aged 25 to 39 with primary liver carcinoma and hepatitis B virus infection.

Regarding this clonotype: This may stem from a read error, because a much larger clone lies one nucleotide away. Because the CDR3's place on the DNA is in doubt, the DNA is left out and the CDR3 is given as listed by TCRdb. The CDR3 protein is CSVGLGSEHYF. V usage is TRBV29-1 and J usage is TRBJ2-7. Germline V gene lookup returns CDR1 SQVTM and CDR2 ANQGSEA. The CDR3 spans 11 residues, counting both ends.

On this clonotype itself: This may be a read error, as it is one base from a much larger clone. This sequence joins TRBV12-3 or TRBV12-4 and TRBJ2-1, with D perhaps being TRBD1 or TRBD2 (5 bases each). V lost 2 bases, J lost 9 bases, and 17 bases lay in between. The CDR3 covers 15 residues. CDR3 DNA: TGTGCCAGCAGTTTAACAGGCTGGAGGTTTAGTGAGCAGTTCTTC. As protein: CASSLTGWRFSEQFF.

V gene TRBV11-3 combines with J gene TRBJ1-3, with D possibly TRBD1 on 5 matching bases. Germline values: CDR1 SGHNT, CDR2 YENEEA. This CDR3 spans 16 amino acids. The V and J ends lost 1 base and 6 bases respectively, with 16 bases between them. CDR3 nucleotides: TGTGCCAGCAGCTTAGGCGGGGGGTCGACTGTAAACACCATATATTTT. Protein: CASSLGGGSTVNTIYF.

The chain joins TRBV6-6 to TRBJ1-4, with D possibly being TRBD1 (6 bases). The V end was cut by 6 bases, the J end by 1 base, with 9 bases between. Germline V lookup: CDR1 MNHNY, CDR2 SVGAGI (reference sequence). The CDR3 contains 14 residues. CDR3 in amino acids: CASRKGGTNEKLFF. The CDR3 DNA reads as TGTGCCAGCAGGAAAGGGGGAACTAATGAAAAACTGTTTTTT.

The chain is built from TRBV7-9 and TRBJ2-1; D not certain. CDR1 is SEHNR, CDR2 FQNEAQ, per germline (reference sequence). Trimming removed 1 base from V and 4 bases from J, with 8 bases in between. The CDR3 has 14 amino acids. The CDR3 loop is CASSLEAVYNEQFF. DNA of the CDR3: TGTGCCAGCAGCTTAGAGGCCGTATACAATGAGCAGTTCTTC. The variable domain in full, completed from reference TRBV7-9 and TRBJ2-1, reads DTGVSQNPRHKITKRGQNVTFRCDPISEHNRLYWYRQTLGQGPEFLTYFQNEAQLEKSRLLSDRFSAERPKGSFSTLEIQRTEQGDSAMYLCASSLEAVYNEQFFGPGTRLTVL.

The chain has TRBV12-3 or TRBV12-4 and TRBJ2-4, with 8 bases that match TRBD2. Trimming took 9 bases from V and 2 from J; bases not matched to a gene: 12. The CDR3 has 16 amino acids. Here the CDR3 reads CARSGLAGESKNIQYF. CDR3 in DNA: TGTGCCAGAAGCGGACTAGCTGGAGAATCCAAAAACATTCAGTACTTC.

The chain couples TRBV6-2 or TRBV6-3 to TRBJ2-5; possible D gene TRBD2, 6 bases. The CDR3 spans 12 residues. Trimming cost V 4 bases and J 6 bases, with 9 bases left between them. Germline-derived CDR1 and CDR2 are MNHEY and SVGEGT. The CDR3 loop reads CASSWAGKTQYF. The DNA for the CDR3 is TGTGCCAGCAGTTGGGCGGGGAAGACCCAGTACTTC.

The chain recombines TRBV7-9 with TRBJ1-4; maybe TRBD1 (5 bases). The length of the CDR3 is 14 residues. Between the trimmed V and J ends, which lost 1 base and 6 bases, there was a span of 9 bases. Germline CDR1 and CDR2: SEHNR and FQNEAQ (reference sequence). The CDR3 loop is CASSLDQGHEKLFF. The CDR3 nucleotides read TGTGCCAGCAGCTTAGATCAGGGTCATGAAAAACTGTTTTTT.

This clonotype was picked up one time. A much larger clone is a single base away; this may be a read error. The CDR3 DNA reads as TGTGCCAGCACTTTGACTAGGAGGGGCACAGATACGCAGTATTTT. Residues: CASTLTRRGTDTQYF. J is TRBJ2-3 and V is TRBV12-3 or TRBV12-4, with D possibly matching TRBD2 (6 bases). Deletions cut 7 bases from V and 1 base from J, with 15 bases between. CDR3 size: 15 residues.

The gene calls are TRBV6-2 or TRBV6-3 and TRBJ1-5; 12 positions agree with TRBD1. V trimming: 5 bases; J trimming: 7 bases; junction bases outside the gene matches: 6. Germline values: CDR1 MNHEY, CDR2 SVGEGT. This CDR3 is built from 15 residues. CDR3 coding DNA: TGTGCCAGCAGTCTTGGGACAGGGGGCATACAGCCCCAGCATTTT. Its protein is CASSLGTGGIQPQHF.

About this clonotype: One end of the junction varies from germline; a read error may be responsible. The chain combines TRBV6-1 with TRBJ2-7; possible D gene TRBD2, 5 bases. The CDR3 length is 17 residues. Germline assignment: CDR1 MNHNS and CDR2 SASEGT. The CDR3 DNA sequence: TGTGCCAGCAGTGAAATGAAGAGTGCGGGCACCGACTACGAGCGGTACTTC. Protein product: CASSEMKSAGTDYERYF.

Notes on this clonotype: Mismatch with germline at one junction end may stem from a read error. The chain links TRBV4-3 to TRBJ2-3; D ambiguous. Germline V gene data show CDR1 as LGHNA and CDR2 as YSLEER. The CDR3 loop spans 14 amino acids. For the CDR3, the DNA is TGCGCCAACAGCCCGACATTTACGGTAGATACGCAGTATTTT. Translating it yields CANSPTFTVDTQYF.